Each of the 22 T cell receptor beta chains below was sequenced from the same sample in a study of blood T cell repertoires in COVID-19. Some clones are missing from TCRdb's copy, which holds only in-frame ones; the method was immunoSEQ multiplex PCR. The sample has roughly 190,000 clones; 84% are singletons. Sequencing was done on a sample of peripheral blood. The receptor source for this set is a woman in her 70s with active or convalescent COVID-19.

This clone came up once. The V call is TRBV6-2 or TRBV6-3, the J call TRBJ2-4, with TRBD2 identical over 13 bases. The CDR3 is made up of 20 amino acids. The ends lost 2 bases at V and 1 base at J; junction bases unmatched: 11. Germline V lookup: CDR1 MNHEY, CDR2 SVGEGT. The CDR3, as DNA: TGTGCCAGCAGTTACCCAACTAGCGGGAGGGCCATGTTGGCCAAAAACATTCAGTACTTC. It codes for CASSYPTSGRAMLAKNIQYF.

The chain employs TRBV9 and TRBJ2-1, with TRBD2 matching over 7 bases. From germline, CDR1 is SGDLS and CDR2 YYNGEE. The CDR3 is 15 residues long. V lost 3 bases and J lost 0; bases outside the gene matches: 3. The CDR3 sequence: CASSASGSSYNEQFF. The CDR3 DNA is TGTGCCAGCAGCGCTAGCGGAAGCTCCTACAATGAGCAGTTCTTC.

This clone appeared once. The chain uses TRBV15 and TRBJ2-7; 7 nucleotides agree with TRBD1. With V trimmed by 4 bases and J by 3 bases, 3 bases remained unmatched. The CDR3 totals 13 residues. Per germline, CDR1 LNHNV and CDR2 YYDKDF (reference sequence). Written as DNA, the CDR3 is TGTGCCACCAGCACGTGGGACAGCTACGAGCAGTACTTC. This sequence encodes CATSTWDSYEQYF.

The CDR3 region has the DNA TGCGCCAGCAGCCGGGGACAGGGTAGACGGTTTTCAAGCACAGATACGCAGTATTTT. It specifies CASSRGQGRRFSSTDTQYF. This sequence joins TRBV5-1 and TRBJ2-3, with 9 bases matching TRBD1. J was trimmed by 0 bases and V by 4 bases; bases with no gene match: 15. The CDR3 is 19 residues long. The germline CDR1 and CDR2 sequences are SGHRS and YFSETQ.

Note on this clone: Other nucleotide sequences from this sample produce the same CDR3. The genes are TRBV5-1 and TRBJ2-1, with TRBD1 matching over 7 bases. The germline V gene has CDR1 SGHRS and CDR2 YFSETQ. The CDR3 length is 15 residues. Trimming took 2 bases from V and 4 from J; bases not matched to a gene: 6. CDR3: CASSLGTGEYNEQFF. CDR3 DNA: TGCGCCAGCAGCTTAGGTACAGGGGAATACAATGAGCAGTTCTTC.

The chain uses TRBV3-1 (or the pseudogene TRBV3-2) and TRBJ1-2; D possibly corresponds to TRBD1 (6 bases). CDR1 and CDR2 from the germline V gene are LGHDT and YNNKEL (reference sequence). V was pared by 1 base and J by 3 bases, with 15 bases between. The CDR3 is made up of 16 amino acids. CDR3 in amino acids: CASSQGPGGQHYGYTF. Written as DNA, the CDR3 is TGTGCCAGCAGCCAAGGACCAGGAGGACAGCACTATGGCTACACCTTC.

This clone occurred a few times. The chain recombines TRBV28 with TRBJ2-1; 12 nucleotides match TRBD2. This CDR3 is built from 15 residues. CDR1 is MDHEN and CDR2 is SYDVKM in the germline V gene. Trimming cost V 7 bases and J 3 bases; bases outside gene matches: 4. CDR3 region: CASIQTSGSYNEQFF. The CDR3 bases are TGTGCCAGCATTCAGACTAGCGGGAGCTACAATGAGCAGTTCTTC.

The chain has TRBV7-3 and TRBJ2-7, with D maybe TRBD1 (6 bases). V lost 1 base and J 2 bases, leaving 12 bases between the germline ends. This CDR3 is 15 amino acids long. The germline CDR1 and CDR2 sequences are SGHTA and FQGTGA. In DNA form, the CDR3 reads TGTGCCAGCAGCTTAATGTCAGGGGCCCCCTACGAGCAGTACTTC. It is translated as CASSLMSGAPYEQYF.

The chain has TRBV5-1 and TRBJ2-7; no firm D call. The CDR3 contains 14 residues. The V gene lost 0 bases and the J gene lost 0 bases, with 7 bases spanning the gap. Germline V CDR1 and CDR2: SGHRS, YFSETQ. In nucleotides, the CDR3 is TGCGCCAGCAGCTTGGGCTCCGGCTCCTACGAGCAGTACTTC. Encoded protein: CASSLGSGSYEQYF.

This chain links TRBV27 with TRBJ1-1; D perhaps matches TRBD1 (6 bases). V lost 5 bases, J lost 10 bases, and 14 bases lay in between. The CDR3 consists of 12 residues. From germline, CDR1 is MNHEY and CDR2 SMNVEV (reference sequence). As DNA, the CDR3 is TGTGCCAGCAGTCCTTCACAGGGAGTAGCTTTCTTT. Translation: CASSPSQGVAFF.

The rearrangement joins TRBV7-8 to TRBJ1-4, with a weak D call TRBD1 (5 bases). V lost 6 bases and J lost 8, with 13 bases in between. Per germline, CDR1 SGHVS and CDR2 FQNEAQ. The CDR3 covers 13 residues. CDR3 in amino acids: CASSIGVWEKLFF. The CDR3 nucleotides are TGTGCCAGCAGTATAGGGGTATGGGAAAAACTGTTTTTT.

The chain couples TRBV28 to TRBJ1-4; D perhaps matches TRBD1 (5 bases). Per germline, CDR1 MDHEN and CDR2 SYDVKM. The CDR3 is 19 residues long. V lost 6 bases and J 1 base, leaving 24 bases between the germline ends. CDR3 sequence: CASSPIRAGPNGTNEKLFF. CDR3 DNA sequence: TGTGCCAGCAGCCCTATTAGGGCGGGACCTAATGGAACTAATGAAAAACTGTTTTTT.

This clone turned up a few times. The chain recombines TRBV19 with TRBJ2-2; 8 bases are a match to TRBD1. V dropped 4 bases and J dropped 5; count of bases not matched to a gene: 6. The CDR3 extends over 15 amino acids. Germline-derived CDR1 and CDR2 are LNHDA and SQIVND (reference sequence). The DNA of the CDR3 is TGTGCCAGTAGTACGGGGACAGGACATACCGGGGAGCTGTTTTTT. Translated: CASSTGTGHTGELFF.

The gene calls are TRBV14 and TRBJ2-1, with 10 bases identical to TRBD2. V shed 2 bases, J shed 12 bases, and the junction held 10 bases outside the gene matches. The length of the CDR3 is 15 residues. Germline V gene data show CDR1 as SGHDN and CDR2 as FVKESK. The CDR3 spells CASSQPASGRLGQFF. CDR3 DNA: TGTGCCAGCAGCCAACCGGCTAGCGGGAGACTAGGGCAGTTCTTC.

The CDR3 spells CASSQVVVENEQFF. In DNA form, the CDR3 reads TGTGCCAGCAGCCAAGTAGTAGTTGAGAATGAGCAGTTCTTC. The gene calls are TRBV3-1 (or the pseudogene TRBV3-2) and TRBJ2-1; no firm D call. CDR3 length: 14 amino acids. Germline V gives CDR1 LGHDT, CDR2 YNNKEL (reference sequence). V was clipped by 1 base and J by 7 bases, with 11 bases between them.

This clone was seen only once. The chain couples TRBV28 to TRBJ2-3; tentative D call: TRBD1 (6 bases). Germline V CDR1 and CDR2: MDHEN, SYDVKM. The CDR3 has 16 amino acids. Trimming cost V 2 bases and J 0 bases, with 12 bases left between them. The CDR3 sequence is CASSLLGATSTDTQYF. CDR3 in DNA: TGTGCCAGCAGTTTACTGGGGGCTACTAGCACAGATACGCAGTATTTT. The entire variable domain, with the rest obtained from reference TRBV28 and TRBJ2-3, is as follows: DVKVTQSSRYLVKRTGEKVFLECVQDMDHENMFWYRQDPGLGLRLIYFSYDVKMKEKGDIPEGYSVSREKKERFSLILESASTNQTSMYLCASSLLGATSTDTQYFGPGTRLTVL.

V usage is TRBV14 and J usage is TRBJ1-3, with TRBD1 as a possible D gene (5 bases). V lost 1 base to trimming and J lost 9 bases, with 19 bases between them. Germline values: CDR1 SGHDN, CDR2 FVKESK. The CDR3 totals 16 residues. The CDR3 spells CASSQATPRVGGTIYF. The CDR3, as DNA: TGTGCCAGCAGCCAAGCGACCCCCAGGGTGGGGGGCACCATATATTTT.

The chain links TRBV6-6 to TRBJ1-5; TRBD1 matches 8 bases. The CDR3 contains 13 residues. The V gene end was trimmed by 6 bases and the J gene end by 8 bases; junction bases not matched to a gene: 6. From germline, CDR1 is MNHNY and CDR2 SVGAGI (reference sequence). The DNA of the CDR3 is TGTGCCAGCAGGGACAGGGTTCGAGAGCCCCAGCATTTT. Encoded protein: CASRDRVREPQHF.

The V and J genes are TRBV24-1 and TRBJ2-2; D ambiguous. This CDR3 spans 14 amino acids. Germline CDR1 reads KGHDR; CDR2 reads SFDVKD. Trimming shortened V by 3 bases and J by 3 bases, and 7 bases separated the two germline ends. The CDR3 nucleotides read TGTGCCACCAGTGATCCGGGTCACACCGGGGAGCTGTTTTTT. Residues: CATSDPGHTGELFF.

This chain connects TRBV4-2 to TRBJ1-4; 10 bases are shared with TRBD1. This CDR3 has 15 amino acids. V lost 0 bases, J lost 7 bases, and 2 bases stayed unmatched. Germline CDR1 is LGHNA and CDR2 is YNFKEQ. This chain's CDR3 is CASSQDGTGVEKLFF. CDR3 nucleotides: TGTGCCAGCAGCCAAGACGGGACAGGGGTTGAAAAACTGTTTTTT.

This chain's CDR3 is CASTPGLEYNEQFF. The CDR3 DNA reads as TGTGCCAGCACCCCGGGACTAGAATATAATGAGCAGTTCTTC. The chain joins TRBV25-1 to TRBJ2-1; 8 nucleotides agree with TRBD2. CDR3 length equals 14 residues. V was clipped by 7 bases and J by 7 bases; unmatched bases: 9. The germline gives CDR1 MGHDK, CDR2 SYGVNS.

The rearrangement joins TRBV18 to TRBJ1-1; 7 bases are shared with TRBD1. J was trimmed by 5 bases and V by 3 bases; bases with no gene match: 3. Germline CDR1 reads KGHSH; CDR2 reads LQKENI. The CDR3 length is 13 residues. DNA of the CDR3: TGTGCCAGCTCACCCTTGACAGGGACTGAAGCTTTCTTT. Amino acids: CASSPLTGTEAFF.